These 11 T cell receptor beta chains originate from one sample sequenced in a study of CD8+ T cells in alopecia areata (dated 2018 in TCRdb). Sample treatment or condition, as interpreted from the label and publication: oral pan-JAK inhibitor, 5-10 mg twice daily. The library was obtained by the immunoSEQ multiplex PCR assay. RNA was extracted from all samples and reverse transcribed into cDNA as template for TCR sequencing. TCRdb took over this immuneACCESS table, retaining in-frame rearrangements with V and J assigned. Such tables are incomplete; in checked studies, under half of the missing clones stem from an unresolved V gene, and the remainder is unexplained. This sample has roughly 210,000 clones in its table, and about 40% of those were observed once. The top ten constitute about 2.6% of the sample. The specimen comprised CD4+ T cells sorted from blood, sampled around week 36, from a patient treated with tofacitinib. The receptor set was obtained from a human donor with alopecia areata.

This chain connects TRBV7-3 to TRBJ2-2; TRBD1 agrees at 7 bases. The CDR3 has 14 amino acids. The germline gives CDR1 SGHTA, CDR2 FQGTGA. J gave up 5 bases and V 5 bases, and 5 bases lay outside the gene matches. The CDR3 loop is CASSRQTGTGELFF. CDR3 nucleotides: TGTGCCAGCAGCCGGCAGACAGGGACCGGGGAGCTGTTTTTT.

V is TRBV28 and J is TRBJ2-7; 7 bases line up with TRBD1. Germline V gene lookup returns CDR1 MDHEN and CDR2 SYDVKM. The CDR3 runs to 12 residues. V shed 5 bases, J shed 8 bases, and the junction held 6 bases outside the gene matches. CDR3 in amino acids: CASSRQGNKQYF. DNA of the CDR3: TGTGCCAGCAGTCGACAGGGAAATAAGCAGTACTTC.

Only a few counts were recorded for this clone. The rearrangement joins TRBV7-8 to TRBJ2-7; the D gene is possibly TRBD1 (5 bases). V lost 0 bases to trimming and J lost 9 bases, with 9 bases between them. The CDR3 has 12 residues. The germline CDR1 and CDR2 sequences are SGHVS and FQNEAQ. The CDR3, as DNA: TGTGCCAGCAGCTTAGCGCAAGGGGTGCAGTACTTC. Its protein is CASSLAQGVQYF.

The V gene is TRBV29-1, the J gene TRBJ2-7; D is unclear. The germline V gene encodes CDR1 SQVTM and CDR2 ANQGSEA. There are 12 residues in the CDR3. V shed 3 bases and J shed 4 bases, with 10 bases lying between them. The CDR3 protein is CSVDSLLYEQYF. The CDR3 coding sequence is TGCAGCGTTGATTCTCTCTTGTACGAGCAGTACTTC.

The chain carries TRBV7-2 and TRBJ1-2; D is unclear. The CDR3 extends over 13 amino acids. Germline CDR1 reads SGHTA; CDR2 reads FQGNSA. The V and J ends lost 2 bases and 6 bases respectively, with 10 bases between them. CDR3 residues: CASSLYGVNGYTF. In DNA, the CDR3 is TGTGCCAGCAGCTTATACGGGGTCAATGGCTACACCTTC.

The V call is TRBV29-1, the J call TRBJ2-5, with no clear D. This CDR3 comprises 11 residues. CDR1 SQVTM and CDR2 ANQGSEA come from the germline V gene. V was cut by 7 bases and J by 7 bases, with 13 bases left in between. In DNA form, the CDR3 reads TGCAGCGCGGCACGCGGTGGGACCCAGTACTTC. This codes for CSAARGGTQYF.

This clone was detected only a few times. The J gene is TRBJ2-1, the V gene TRBV7-2; D might be TRBD1 or TRBD2, each matching 5 bases. This CDR3 is built from 16 residues. V lost 4 bases and J 7 bases, leaving 20 bases between the germline ends. Germline CDR1 reads SGHTA; CDR2 reads FQGNSA. CDR3 nucleotide sequence: TGTGCCAGCAGCTCCCCCGAGGGGCGGTCTGGTAATGAGCAGTTCTTC. Translating it yields CASSSPEGRSGNEQFF.

CDR3 in DNA: TGCGCCAGCAGCTTGAACAGGGCAATAAGAGATACGCAGTATTTT. Translating gives CASSLNRAIRDTQYF. The genes are TRBV5-1 and TRBJ2-3; maybe TRBD1 (6 bases). The CDR3 has 15 residues. Trimming cost V 1 base and J 5 bases, with 14 bases left between them. Germline V gives CDR1 SGHRS, CDR2 YFSETQ.

This clone was counted between two and nine times. The V gene is TRBV11-2, the J gene TRBJ2-5, with 8 nucleotides matching TRBD2. Looked up from germline, CDR1 is SGHAT and CDR2 is FQNNGV. Trimming cost V 5 bases and J 4 bases; bases outside gene matches: 9. This CDR3 comprises 15 residues. CDR3 DNA sequence: TGTGCCAGCAGCCCCCAGCGGGGGTGGCGAGAGACCCAGTACTTC. This codes for CASSPQRGWRETQYF.

V usage is TRBV5-4 and J usage is TRBJ2-2; 9 positions match TRBD2. Germline V gene data show CDR1 as SGHNT and CDR2 as YYREEE (reference sequence). Unmatched junction bases numbered 4, after V lost 0 bases and J lost 7 bases. The CDR3 spans 15 residues. CDR3 loop: CASSLGLAAIGELFF. CDR3 bases: TGTGCCAGCAGCTTGGGACTAGCGGCGATCGGGGAGCTGTTTTTT. Full variable domain (rest looked up from reference TRBV5-4 and TRBJ2-2): ETGVTQSPTHLIKTRGQQVTLRCSSQSGHNTVSWYQQALGQGPQFIFQYYREEENGRGNFPPRFSGLQFPNYSSELNVNALELDDSALYLCASSLGLAAIGELFFGEGSRLTVL.

This clone was detected a few times. The chain joins TRBV29-1 to TRBJ2-1; 12 nucleotides align to TRBD2. The CDR3 spans 13 residues. Trimming cost V 6 bases and J 10 bases; bases outside gene matches: 7. In germline, CDR1 is SQVTM, CDR2 ANQGSEA. DNA of the CDR3: TGCAGCGTGGCGGGACTAGCGGGTGGAGAGCAGTTCTTC. Translating it yields CSVAGLAGGEQFF.